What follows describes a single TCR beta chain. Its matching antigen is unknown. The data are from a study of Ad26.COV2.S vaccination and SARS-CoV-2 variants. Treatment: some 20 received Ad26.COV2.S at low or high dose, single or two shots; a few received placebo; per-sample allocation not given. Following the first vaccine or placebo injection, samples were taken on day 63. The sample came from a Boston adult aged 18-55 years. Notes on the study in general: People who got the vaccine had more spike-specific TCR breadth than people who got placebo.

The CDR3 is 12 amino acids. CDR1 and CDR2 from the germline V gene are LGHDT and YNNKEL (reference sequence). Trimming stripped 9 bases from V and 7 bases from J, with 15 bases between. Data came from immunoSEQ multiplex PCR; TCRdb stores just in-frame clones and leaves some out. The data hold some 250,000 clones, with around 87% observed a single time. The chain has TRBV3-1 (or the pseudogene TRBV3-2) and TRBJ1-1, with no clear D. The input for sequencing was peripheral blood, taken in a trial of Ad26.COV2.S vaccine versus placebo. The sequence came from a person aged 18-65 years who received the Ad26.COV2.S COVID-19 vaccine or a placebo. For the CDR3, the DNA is TGTGCCAGTACCGGGGTGGGCGGTGAAGCTTTCTTT. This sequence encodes CASTGVGGEAFF.